The 17 T cell receptor beta chains in this list originate from one sample, sequenced in a study of T cells in Graves' hyperthyroidism and ophthalmopathy. The source material, RNA transcripts, was used to amplify TCR beta CDR3 regions. The HTBI primer set served for first-round RT-PCR of the TCR CDR3. TCRdb re-analysed the multiplex PCR reads in MiXCR, keeping a single row per CDR3 protein. The sample carries some 570,000 distinct CDR3 sequences, roughly 18% recorded once. Material for sequencing was blood. The source is a woman aged 18-30 years with Graves' ophthalmopathy.

The chain couples TRBV5-6 to TRBJ2-3; 11 bases line up with TRBD1. This CDR3 region has 11 residues. V was pared by 4 bases and J by 14 bases, with 3 bases of the junction left unmatched. Germline CDR1 reads SGHDT; CDR2 reads YYEEEE. The chain's CDR3 is CASSGTGGSYF. CDR3 DNA sequence: TGTGCCAGCAGCGGGACAGGGGGTTCGTATTTT. Combining the CDR3 with reference TRBV5-6 and TRBJ2-3 gives the whole variable domain DAGVTQSPTHLIKTRGQQVTLRCSPKSGHDTVSWYQQALGQGPQFIFQYYEEEERQRGNFPDRFSGHQFPNYSSELNVNALLLGDSALYLCASSGTGGSYFGPGTRLTVL.

This clonotype was found many times. This chain connects TRBV6-5 to TRBJ1-3, with TRBD1 matching over 7 bases. CDR1 and CDR2 (germline): MNHEY, SVGAGI. V lost 2 bases and J lost 4; bases outside the gene matches: 5. The CDR3 consists of 15 residues. CDR3 loop: CASSYLRDSGNTIYF. The CDR3 nucleotides read TGTGCCAGCAGTTACCTCCGGGACAGCGGAAACACCATATATTTT.

The sample holds many counts of this clonotype. This rearrangement joins TRBV7-9 to TRBJ2-3; 14 bases match TRBD2. V was clipped by 5 bases and J by 7 bases; unmatched bases: 11. The germline V gene encodes CDR1 SEHNR and CDR2 FQNEAQ (reference sequence). This CDR3 comprises 17 residues. CDR3 region: CASSQPTSGRDGNTQYF. CDR3 sequence (DNA): TGTGCCAGCAGCCAACCGACTAGCGGGAGGGATGGAAATACGCAGTATTTT.

On this clonotype: This sequence may be a read error, since a much larger clone differs from it by one base. The genes are TRBV5-1 and TRBJ1-4; a possible D gene is TRBD1 (5 bases). The length of the CDR3 is 14 residues. Germline V CDR1 and CDR2: SGHRS, YFSETQ. The CDR3 protein is CAGSLQGSNEKLFF. The CDR3 DNA is TGCGCCGGCAGCTTGCAGGGATCTAATGAAAAACTGTTTTTT.

This clonotype occurred many times. The rearrangement links TRBV28 to TRBJ2-2; perhaps TRBD1 as D (6 bases). This CDR3 spans 14 amino acids. The ends were cut back, 5 bases at V and 3 bases at J, with 10 bases in the middle. CDR1 is MDHEN, CDR2 SYDVKM, per germline. DNA for the CDR3: TGTGCCAGCAGTCACAGGGAGTACACCGGGGAGCTGTTTTTT. This translates into CASSHREYTGELFF.

This clonotype was seen ten or more times. The gene calls are TRBV6-1 and TRBJ1-1; D might be TRBD1 (5 bases). Germline values: CDR1 MNHNS, CDR2 SASEGT. Between the trimmed V and J ends, which lost 8 bases and 0 bases, there was a span of 13 bases. CDR3 length: 14 residues. The CDR3 loop is CASLRGTLNTEAFF. The DNA of the CDR3 is TGTGCCAGCCTACGCGGGACGTTGAACACTGAAGCTTTCTTT.

In this sample, this clonotype turned up a few times. At one boundary the junction diverges from the germline segment, which might be a read error. The chain couples TRBV5-1 to TRBJ2-7; TRBD2 is a possible D gene (6 bases). This CDR3 spans 16 amino acids. Germline V gene data show CDR1 as SGHRS and CDR2 as YFSETQ. The CDR3 loop reads CASSLGYGGTSHEQYF. CDR3 nucleotide sequence: TGCGCCAGCAGCTTGGGTTACGGAGGGACCTCCCACGAGCAGTACTTC.

This clonotype was seen more than once but under ten times. The CDR3 nucleotides read TGTGCCAGCAGTCCACGGACAGGGGCCTATAATTCACCCCTCCACTTT. It specifies CASSPRTGAYNSPLHF. The chain employs TRBV27 and TRBJ1-6; 9 positions agree with TRBD1. The CDR3 is 16 residues long. Germline V lookup: CDR1 MNHEY, CDR2 SMNVEV (reference sequence). V shed 5 bases and J 2 bases; nucleotides not matched to a gene: 4.

For this clonotype: One end of the junction varies from germline; a read error may be responsible. The chain joins TRBV12-3 or TRBV12-4 to TRBJ2-4; D gene unclear. CDR3 length: 16 amino acids. CDR3 amino acids: CASTLGPIVAKNIQYF. The CDR3 DNA is TGTGCCAGCACTTTAGGTCCAATAGTAGCCAAAAACATTCAGTACTTC.

The J gene is TRBJ1-3, the V gene TRBV18, with 7 bases that match TRBD1. This CDR3 is 16 amino acids long. V was pared by 2 bases and J by 0 bases, with 4 bases of the junction left unmatched. The germline CDR1 and CDR2 sequences are KGHSH and LQKENI. The CDR3 sequence: CASSPDRVSSGNTIYF. In DNA form, the CDR3 reads TGTGCCAGCTCACCAGACAGGGTGAGCTCTGGAAACACCATATATTTT.

This chain joins TRBV29-1 and TRBJ2-7, with TRBD1 identical over 7 bases. The CDR3 is 12 residues long. The J segment lost 4 bases and the V segment lost 7 bases, leaving 7 bases of the junction unmatched. Germline V lookup: CDR1 SQVTM, CDR2 ANQGSEA. The CDR3 loop reads CSAQQGRYEQYF. The CDR3 nucleotides are TGCAGCGCTCAACAGGGGCGATACGAGCAGTACTTC.

Comment on this clonotype: A read error may be the cause here, since a much bigger clone is one base away. This rearrangement joins TRBV28 to TRBJ2-7; D might be TRBD2 (7 bases). From germline, CDR1 is MDHEN and CDR2 SYDVKM. The CDR3 contains 16 residues. DNA of the CDR3: TGTGCCAGCAGTCCTCCCCGGGGGGCCGCAGCCTACGAGCGGTACTTC. Residues: CASSPPRGAAAYERYF. Full variable domain (missing parts from reference TRBV28 and TRBJ2-7): DVKVTQSSRYLVKRTGEKVFLECVQDMDHENMFWYRQDPGLGLRLIYFSYDVKMKEKGDIPEGYSVSREKKERFSLILESASTNQTSMYLCASSPPRGAAAYERYFGPGTRLTVT.

The chain employs TRBV5-6 and TRBJ1-2; D possibly corresponds to TRBD1 (5 bases). V lost 1 base to trimming and J lost 9 bases, with 28 bases between them. Germline V gives CDR1 SGHDT, CDR2 YYEEEE. The CDR3 is made up of 18 amino acids. CDR3 sequence: CASSLYEGSKITTSRYTF. CDR3 nucleotide sequence: TGTGCCAGCAGCTTGTATGAGGGGTCGAAGATTACTACTAGTCGCTACACCTTC.

The rearrangement links TRBV28 to TRBJ2-7; D is possibly TRBD1 or TRBD2 (6 bases each). V lost 5 bases and J lost 2, with 13 bases in between. Per the germline V gene, CDR1 is MDHEN and CDR2 is SYDVKM. The CDR3 extends over 14 amino acids. The CDR3 sequence: CASSTGGLAYEQYF. The DNA of the CDR3 is TGTGCCAGCAGTACCGGGGGCTTAGCCTACGAGCAGTACTTC. The entire variable domain, with the rest obtained from reference TRBV28 and TRBJ2-7, is as follows: DVKVTQSSRYLVKRTGEKVFLECVQDMDHENMFWYRQDPGLGLRLIYFSYDVKMKEKGDIPEGYSVSREKKERFSLILESASTNQTSMYLCASSTGGLAYEQYFGPGTRLTVT.

This clonotype was recorded a few times. The gene calls are TRBV15 and TRBJ2-2; D gene unclear. The CDR3 covers 13 residues. The V end was cut by 3 bases, the J end by 5 bases, with 7 bases between. CDR1 LNHNV and CDR2 YYDKDF come from the germline V gene (reference sequence). CDR3 loop: CATSSLGTGELFF. CDR3 coding DNA: TGTGCCACCAGCAGTTTGGGGACCGGGGAGCTGTTTTTT.

The J gene is TRBJ2-5, the V gene TRBV6-1; D call uncertain. V was shortened by 3 bases and J by 5 bases, with 16 bases between the two germline ends. This CDR3 has 15 amino acids. Germline V gives CDR1 MNHNS, CDR2 SASEGT. CDR3 amino acids: CASSEIPQRWETQYF. The CDR3, as DNA: TGTGCCAGCAGTGAGATACCCCAGAGGTGGGAGACCCAGTACTTC.

This chain connects TRBV4-2 to TRBJ1-2, with no clear D. There are 14 residues in the CDR3. Trimming took off 4 bases at V and 0 bases at J, with 9 bases between the two ends. The germline V gene has CDR1 LGHNA and CDR2 YNFKEQ. Here the CDR3 reads CASSPSRSNYGYTF. CDR3 bases: TGTGCCAGCAGCCCGAGCCGCTCTAACTATGGCTACACCTTC.